This T cell receptor beta chain was captured in a study of T cell responses to AZD1222 COVID-19 vaccine. Study outcomes and limitations: Clonal diversity was possibly underestimated, and white British individuals and females predominated among donors. Two AZD1222 doses significantly raised spike-specific TCR breadth and depth over controls. Spike was spanned by vaccine-associated CD4 TCRs, which were dominant at 160-218 and 743-854.

This clone was counted a single time. Its antigen is currently unknown. Germline V lookup: CDR1 SGHTS, CDR2 YDEGEE. CDR3 length: 15 amino acids. Trimming took 0 bases from V and 1 from J, leaving 10 bases between them. Here immunoSEQ multiplex PCR was the method, and the copy in TCRdb shows in-frame clones only, minus some. The profile shows 120,000 or so clones, 85% to 90% of them singletons. V is TRBV5-8 and J is TRBJ1-1; D might be TRBD1 (5 bases). The sequenced sample was peripheral blood, obtained on day 0 of MenACWY control vaccination. The sequence derives from an adult in good health. CDR3 DNA: TGTGCCAGCAGCTTGGGGCAGGGATGGAACACTGAAGCTTTCTTT. The encoded protein is CASSLGQGWNTEAFF.